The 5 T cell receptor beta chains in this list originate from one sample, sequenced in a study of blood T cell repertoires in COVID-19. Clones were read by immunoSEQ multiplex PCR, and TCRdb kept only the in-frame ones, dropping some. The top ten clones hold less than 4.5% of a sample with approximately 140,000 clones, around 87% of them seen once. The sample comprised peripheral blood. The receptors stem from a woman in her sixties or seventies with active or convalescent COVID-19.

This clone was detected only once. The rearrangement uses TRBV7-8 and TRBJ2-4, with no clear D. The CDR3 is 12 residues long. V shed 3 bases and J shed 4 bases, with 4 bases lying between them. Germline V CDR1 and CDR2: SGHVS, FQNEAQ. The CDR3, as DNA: TGTGCCAGCAGCTTGAGTAAAAACATTCAGTACTTC. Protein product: CASSLSKNIQYF.

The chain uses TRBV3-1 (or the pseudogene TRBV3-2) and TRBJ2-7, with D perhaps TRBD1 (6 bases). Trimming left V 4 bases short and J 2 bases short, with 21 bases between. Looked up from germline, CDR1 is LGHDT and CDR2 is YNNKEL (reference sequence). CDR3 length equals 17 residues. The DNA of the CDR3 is TGTGCCAGCAGCCCGGGACAAGGCGACTCCTTACCCTACGAGCAGTACTTC. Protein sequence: CASSPGQGDSLPYEQYF.

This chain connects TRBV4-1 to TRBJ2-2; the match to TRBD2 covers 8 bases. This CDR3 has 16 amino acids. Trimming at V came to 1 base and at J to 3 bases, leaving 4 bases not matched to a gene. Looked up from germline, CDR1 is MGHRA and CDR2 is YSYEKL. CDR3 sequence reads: CASSQVAGRYTGELFF. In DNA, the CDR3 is TGCGCCAGCAGCCAAGTAGCGGGGCGATACACCGGGGAGCTGTTTTTT.

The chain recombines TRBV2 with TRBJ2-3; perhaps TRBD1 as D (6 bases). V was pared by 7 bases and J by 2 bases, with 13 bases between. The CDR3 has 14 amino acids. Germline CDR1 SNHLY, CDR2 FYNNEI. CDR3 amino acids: CASNDRSFTDTQYF. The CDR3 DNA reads TGTGCCAGCAACGACAGGTCCTTCACAGATACGCAGTATTTT.

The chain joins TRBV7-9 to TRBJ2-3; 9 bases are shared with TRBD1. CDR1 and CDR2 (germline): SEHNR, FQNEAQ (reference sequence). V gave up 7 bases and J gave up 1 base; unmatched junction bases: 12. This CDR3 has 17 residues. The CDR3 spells CASTSQRDRVGTDTQYF. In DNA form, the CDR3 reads TGTGCCAGCACCTCACAAAGGGACAGGGTGGGCACAGATACGCAGTATTTT.